The present entry profiles one T cell receptor beta chain with its context. The sample originates from a study of shared clonotypes between healthy human individuals. At the level of the study: The cohort had two women and three men, ages 18 to 49.

The V and J ends lost 7 bases and 0 bases, in that order; junction bases with no gene match: 5. CDR1 and CDR2 (germline): WSHSY, SAAADI. The CDR3 consists of 17 residues. The quantity of DNA used in unsorted PBMC replicate PCRs was approximately 300 ng, corresponding to tens of thousands of T cell genomes. In the original analysis: As immunoSEQ supplied junction-only sequences (without quality scores), filtering differed. This table comes from immunoSEQ multiplex PCR, and its TCRdb copy is limited to in-frame clones, with some not included. V and J calls plus clone size are reproduced from that table; the DNA served to infer D and trimming. The sample lists hundreds of thousands of clones, around 75% seen once, with 13% in the top ten.

The rearrangement joins TRBV10-2 to TRBJ2-1; TRBD2 matches 14 bases. The TCR sequence derives from a woman between 40 and 50 years old in good health. Some clones in this sample may be carry-over from other donors' samples. Sample: PBMCs. CDR3 nucleotides: TGCGCCAGCATCGGGACTAGCGGGAGTAACTCCTACAATGAGCAGTTCTTC. It codes for CASIGTSGSNSYNEQFF.